The 9 T cell receptor beta chains presented below share a single source sample, sequenced in a study of blood T cell repertoires in COVID-19. Clones were sequenced by immunoSEQ multiplex PCR, and TCRdb holds only the in-frame ones, with some missing. Of about 190,000 clones listed, 70% to 90% are singletons. Sequences were obtained from peripheral blood. These receptor sequences come from a man at least 80 years old with COVID-19, enrolled during active disease.

The chain carries TRBV10-3 and TRBJ2-7, with TRBD2 identical over 9 bases. The CDR3 has 13 amino acids. Germline V CDR1 and CDR2: ENHRY, SYGVKD. The junction had 2 bases not matched to a gene; V was cut back by 8 bases and J by 0 bases. The CDR3 DNA follows: TGTGCCATCGCTAGCGGGGACTCCTACGAGCAGTACTTC. It encodes CAIASGDSYEQYF.

The gene calls are TRBV7-8 and TRBJ2-1; the match to TRBD1 covers 8 bases. The CDR3 sequence is 15 residues long. V trimming: 0 bases; J trimming: 9 bases; junction bases outside the gene matches: 7. Germline CDR1 reads SGHVS; CDR2 reads FQNEAQ. CDR3 sequence: CASSLARTGRSEQFF. The CDR3 DNA sequence: TGTGCCAGCAGCTTAGCGAGGACAGGGCGGAGTGAGCAGTTCTTC.

The genes are TRBV28 and TRBJ2-3; 9 bases fit TRBD1. Germline CDR1 is MDHEN and CDR2 is SYDVKM. This CDR3 contains 15 residues. V trimming: 5 bases; J trimming: 6 bases; junction bases outside the gene matches: 9. The CDR3 protein is CASSSPGQGQDTQYF. As DNA, the CDR3 is TGTGCCAGCAGTAGCCCCGGACAGGGGCAGGATACGCAGTATTTT.

The chain joins TRBV11-2 to TRBJ1-4; D remains ambiguous. V was pared by 4 bases and J by 3 bases, with 15 bases between. The germline gives CDR1 SGHAT, CDR2 FQNNGV. CDR3 size: 16 residues. CDR3 DNA: TGTGCCAGCAGCTCCCTCACGGGATCACCTAATGAAAAACTGTTTTTT. Amino acid sequence: CASSSLTGSPNEKLFF.

This chain joins TRBV25-1 and TRBJ2-3; D gene uncertain. This CDR3 has 15 residues. Germline-derived CDR1 and CDR2 are MGHDK and SYGVNS. The germline V and J ends were trimmed by 7 bases and 3 bases, with 17 bases remaining between them. The CDR3, as DNA: TGTGCCAGCACCCTCCTCCCCCTTCTTACAGATACGCAGTATTTT. Amino acids: CASTLLPLLTDTQYF.

The rearrangement uses TRBV5-6 and TRBJ1-5; possibly TRBD1 for D (6 bases). From germline, CDR1 is SGHDT and CDR2 YYEEEE. The CDR3 extends over 16 amino acids. V gave up 4 bases and J gave up 2 bases, with 16 bases separating them. CDR3 in DNA: TGTGCCAGCAGCCAATCCTGGGACATTCGCAATCAGCCCCAGCATTTT. This gives the protein CASSQSWDIRNQPQHF.

The chain links TRBV21-1 to TRBJ2-7; the DNA was not compared with TRBD1, the D call given in the table. TRBV21-1 represents a pseudogene. CDR3 length: 13 amino acids. CDR3 DNA: TGTGCCAGCACCCGGGACAGGGCTAACGAGCAGTACTTC. Amino acid sequence: CASTRDRANEQYF.

The CDR3 nucleotides read TGTGCCACTGACGAGGGCAATCAGCCCCAGCATTTT. It encodes CATDEGNQPQHF. The J gene is TRBJ1-5, the V gene TRBV24-1; no reliable D call. The CDR3 loop spans 12 amino acids. The V end was cut by 10 bases, the J end by 2 bases, with 8 bases between. CDR1 and CDR2 (germline): KGHDR, SFDVKD.

The chain joins TRBV29-1 to TRBJ2-7; TRBD1 aligns across 10 bases. Germline CDR1 SQVTM, CDR2 ANQGSEA. CDR3 length: 13 residues. V was clipped by 3 bases and J by 6 bases; unmatched bases: 5. Here the CDR3 DNA reads TGCAGCGTTGAGGCCGACAGGGGGCTCGAGCAGTACTTC. Its protein product is CSVEADRGLEQYF.